One sample yielded the 18 T cell receptor beta chains listed below, sequenced in a study of shared clonotypes between healthy human individuals. TCRdb's table, derived via immunoSEQ multiplex PCR, lists solely in-frame clones and lacks some. The sample consists of around 610,000 clones, around 96% of them appearing once. Naive CD8 cells, CD45RO-negative and positively selected for CCR7, excluded terminally differentiated effector memory CD45RA+ cells. Sequenced material: naive CD8+ T cells sorted from blood. The receptor set was obtained from a woman aged 25 to 39 in good health.

This clone has just one count. The V call is TRBV27, the J call TRBJ1-4; no clear D. CDR1 MNHEY and CDR2 SMNVEV come from the germline V gene (reference sequence). The V gene lost 6 bases and the J gene lost 1 base, with 9 bases spanning the gap. This CDR3 is built from 14 residues. CDR3: CASSPMGTNEKLFF. The CDR3 region has the DNA TGTGCCAGCAGCCCGATGGGAACTAATGAAAAACTGTTTTTT.

The CDR3 DNA reads TGTGCCAGCAGCAACGTCGCAGGGGTTGAAAAACTGTTTTTT. Translation: CASSNVAGVEKLFF. The chain uses TRBV6-5 and TRBJ1-4; TRBD1 might be the D (6 bases). CDR1 and CDR2 (germline): MNHEY, SVGAGI. The CDR3 totals 14 residues. V lost 6 bases and J 7 bases, leaving 15 bases between the germline ends.

This sequence joins TRBV5-6 and TRBJ1-1, with D unresolved. The CDR3 is made up of 16 amino acids. V was shortened by 0 bases and J by 2 bases, with 14 bases between the two germline ends. From germline, CDR1 is SGHDT and CDR2 YYEEEE. The CDR3 here is CASSLAFAGLNTEAFF. The CDR3 DNA is TGTGCCAGCAGCTTGGCCTTCGCAGGATTAAACACTGAAGCTTTCTTT.

This sequence joins TRBV28 and TRBJ1-3; 7 nucleotides line up with TRBD1. The CDR3 totals 16 residues. J lost 3 bases, V lost 6 bases, and 11 bases had no gene match. CDR1 is MDHEN and CDR2 is SYDVKM in the germline V gene. This CDR3 is CASSLVGGANGNTIYF. The CDR3 DNA is TGTGCCAGCAGCCTAGTAGGGGGCGCAAATGGAAACACCATATATTTT.

The chain employs TRBV6-6 and TRBJ2-1, with D perhaps matching TRBD1 (7 bases). CDR1 and CDR2 from the germline V gene are MNHNY and SVGAGI (reference sequence). Trimming pared 6 bases from V and 7 bases from J, leaving 16 bases between. This CDR3 contains 14 residues. CDR3 DNA: TGTGCCAGCAGGACTAGGGACAGTAGAAATGAGCAGTTCTTC. Translation: CASRTRDSRNEQFF.

The chain employs TRBV10-1 and TRBJ2-2, with 9 bases that match TRBD1. V gave up 7 bases and J gave up 5 bases; unmatched junction bases: 8. Germline V gene lookup returns CDR1 WNHNN and CDR2 SYGVQD (reference sequence). CDR3 length: 15 residues. In DNA, the CDR3 is TGCGCCAGCACCGGAGGGGACAGGGAAACCGGGGAGCTGTTTTTT. Its protein product is CASTGGDRETGELFF.

The chain links TRBV5-6 to TRBJ2-4; 8 bases line up with TRBD2. Germline CDR1 and CDR2: SGHDT and YYEEEE. This CDR3 contains 17 residues. Trimming took 4 bases from V and 9 from J; bases not matched to a gene: 18. CDR3 protein: CASSPGGAGGLGSIQYF. The CDR3, as DNA: TGTGCCAGCAGCCCCGGGGGCGCGGGAGGCTTAGGGAGCATTCAGTACTTC.

This sequence joins TRBV30 and TRBJ2-5, with D tentatively TRBD1 (6 bases). Germline assignment: CDR1 GTSNPN and CDR2 SVGIG (reference sequence). The CDR3 length is 18 residues. V gave up 7 bases and J gave up 4 bases, with 31 bases separating them. The chain's CDR3 is CASSGPKPIQYRVETQYF. The CDR3 DNA reads TGTGCCTCCTCCGGGCCCAAGCCCATTCAATACAGGGTAGAGACCCAGTACTTC.

The rearrangement uses TRBV7-8 and TRBJ1-1, with D uncertain. V was clipped by 1 base and J by 0 bases, with 12 bases between them. Germline CDR1 reads SGHVS; CDR2 reads FQNEAQ. The CDR3 spans 16 residues. In DNA form, the CDR3 reads TGTGCCAGCAGCTTAGACCGGGAAGAGATGAACACTGAAGCTTTCTTT. Translation gives CASSLDREEMNTEAFF.

For this clone: The sample carries other DNA sequences with the same CDR3. The J gene is TRBJ1-2, the V gene TRBV27; D is unresolved. The germline V gene encodes CDR1 MNHEY and CDR2 SMNVEV (reference sequence). The CDR3 loop spans 11 amino acids. V lost 7 bases, J lost 5 bases, and 8 bases lay in between. The CDR3 protein is CASTGGYGYTF. The CDR3 DNA follows: TGTGCCAGCACTGGAGGATATGGCTACACCTTC.

This clone was found a few times. Different DNA sequences within this sample yield the same CDR3. The J gene is TRBJ2-7, the V gene TRBV11-2, with 9 bases identical to TRBD1. CDR3 length equals 13 residues. Germline CDR1 is SGHAT and CDR2 is FQNNGV. The V segment lost 4 bases and the J segment 6 bases; nucleotides outside the gene matches: 4. CDR3 coding DNA: TGTGCCAGCAGCTCCGGGACAGGGTCCGAGCAGTACTTC. The encoded protein is CASSSGTGSEQYF.

This chain uses TRBV30 with TRBJ1-1; D perhaps matches TRBD1 (6 bases). The CDR3 contains 13 residues. Trimming removed 5 bases from V and 4 bases from J, with 14 bases in between. Germline CDR1 GTSNPN, CDR2 SVGIG (reference sequence). The CDR3 is CAWRGGASTEAFF. The CDR3, as DNA: TGTGCCTGGCGCGGGGGGGCATCCACTGAAGCTTTCTTT. Looking up the rest from reference TRBV30 and TRBJ1-1 gives the full variable domain: SQTIHQWPATLVQPVGSPLSLECTVEGTSNPNLYWYRQAAGRGLQLLFYSVGIGQISSEVPQNLSASRPQDRQFILSSKKLLLSDSGFYLCAWRGGASTEAFFGQGTRLTVV.

The V and J genes are TRBV11-2 and TRBJ1-4; no definite D call. This CDR3 has 15 residues. The germline gives CDR1 SGHAT, CDR2 FQNNGV. With 1 base removed from V and 3 bases from J, the gap between germline ends came to 9 bases. The CDR3 spells CASSLVSAANEKLFF. CDR3 DNA: TGTGCCAGCAGCTTAGTCTCGGCTGCTAATGAAAAACTGTTTTTT.

The rearrangement joins TRBV6-4 to TRBJ1-5; D gene ambiguous. Germline CDR1 reads MRHNA; CDR2 reads SNTAGT. Trimming left V 5 bases short and J 0 bases short, with 14 bases between. CDR3 length: 16 residues. The CDR3 here is CASSRRQTYSNQPQHF. The CDR3 coding sequence is TGTGCCAGCAGTAGACGGCAGACTTATAGCAATCAGCCCCAGCATTTT.

This chain links TRBV4-2 with TRBJ2-7, with 8 bases identical to TRBD1. The germline gives CDR1 LGHNA, CDR2 YNFKEQ. CDR3 length: 15 amino acids. V dropped 5 bases and J dropped 0; count of bases not matched to a gene: 6. CDR3 nucleotides: TGTGCCAGCAGCGTAAGTACAGGGGGCTCCTACGAGCAGTACTTC. This sequence encodes CASSVSTGGSYEQYF.

Here the CDR3 reads CASSLVGGTHEQYF. Here the CDR3 DNA reads TGTGCCAGCAGCCTGGTTGGAGGGACCCACGAGCAGTACTTC. The chain combines TRBV5-4 with TRBJ2-5; maybe TRBD2 (6 bases). The end of the DNA is better explained by TRBJ2-7, so the J call may be wrong. Germline lookup yields CDR1 SGHNT and CDR2 YYREEE (reference sequence). The CDR3 runs 14 residues.

This clone has just one count. The V and J genes are TRBV7-2 and TRBJ1-1, with D unclear. In germline, CDR1 is SGHTA, CDR2 FQGNSA. V lost 1 base to trimming and J lost 1 base, with 13 bases between them. CDR3 length equals 16 residues. CDR3 loop: CASSLGYMSQNTEAFF. Here the CDR3 DNA reads TGTGCCAGCAGCTTAGGGTATATGAGTCAGAACACTGAAGCTTTCTTT.

The V and J genes are TRBV27 and TRBJ2-3, with TRBD2 as a possible D gene (6 bases). The germline gives CDR1 MNHEY, CDR2 SMNVEV (reference sequence). CDR3 length: 16 residues. V was pared by 7 bases and J by 0 bases, with 17 bases between. The CDR3 sequence is CASNYGVAGSTDTQYF. CDR3 bases: TGTGCCAGCAATTATGGTGTGGCGGGAAGCACAGATACGCAGTATTTT.